These 21 T cell receptor beta chains originate from one sample sequenced in a study of CD8 T cells in Susac syndrome. The RNA, roughly 0.45 to 1 ug, was put through reverse transcription using random hexamers. TCRdb used MiXCR to reprocess the immunoSEQ multiplex PCR reads, holding one entry per CDR3 protein. This table holds roughly 190,000 distinct CDR3 sequences, more than 90% found once. Material for sequencing was CD4+ T cells from PBMCs. The receptors come from a human donor with Susac syndrome.

V usage is TRBV7-8 and J usage is TRBJ2-4; 7 bases line up with TRBD1. This CDR3 comprises 15 residues. V was pared by 1 base and J by 4 bases, with 4 bases of the junction left unmatched. Germline V gene lookup returns CDR1 SGHVS and CDR2 FQNEAQ. CDR3 sequence reads: CASSLVGTEKNIQYF. The CDR3 coding sequence is TGTGCCAGCAGCTTAGTGGGGACAGAGAAAAACATTCAGTACTTC.

This clonotype appeared a few times. The DNA for the CDR3 is TGTGCCAGCAGCGTCGGGTATAGGCGGGGGAGGTCCGGGGAGCTGTTTTTT. Translated, it gives CASSVGYRRGRSGELFF. The J gene is TRBJ2-2, the V gene TRBV9; 7 nucleotides match TRBD2. Germline CDR1 is SGDLS and CDR2 is YYNGEE. The CDR3 loop spans 17 amino acids. V lost 2 bases to trimming and J lost 6 bases; unmatched junction nucleotides: 13.

The V gene is TRBV11-2, the J gene TRBJ1-1; maybe TRBD1 (5 bases). Germline CDR1 is SGHAT and CDR2 is FQNNGV. The CDR3 runs 12 residues. V lost 4 bases to trimming and J lost 8 bases, with 11 bases between them. The CDR3 is CASSWGSYEAFF. For the CDR3, the DNA is TGTGCCAGCAGCTGGGGCAGTTACGAAGCTTTCTTT.

V gene TRBV5-8 combines with J gene TRBJ1-5, with D perhaps matching TRBD1 (5 bases). The CDR3 contains 15 residues. CDR1 is SGHTS and CDR2 is YDEGEE in the germline V gene. The V gene lost 7 bases and the J gene lost 4 bases, with 18 bases spanning the gap. CDR3 residues: CASERDDSPNQPQHF. Here the CDR3 DNA reads TGTGCCAGCGAACGGGACGATTCACCAAATCAGCCCCAGCATTTT.

The chain uses TRBV5-1 and TRBJ2-7; D is unresolved. Per the germline V gene, CDR1 is SGHRS and CDR2 is YFSETQ. This CDR3 is built from 13 residues. Trimming removed 0 bases from V and 5 bases from J, with 9 bases in between. CDR3 in amino acids: CASSLDRPNEQYF. The CDR3 bases are TGCGCCAGCAGCTTGGATCGCCCCAACGAGCAGTACTTC.

This clonotype was observed once. CDR3 protein: CSATTGIEAFF. The CDR3 DNA sequence: TGCAGTGCTACCACAGGGATCGAAGCTTTCTTT. V gene TRBV20-1 combines with J gene TRBJ1-1; possible D gene TRBD1, 6 bases. This CDR3 has 11 residues. V was trimmed by 4 bases and J by 8 bases, leaving 11 bases between them. Germline CDR1 is DFQATT and CDR2 is SNEGSKA (reference sequence).

CDR3 DNA: TGTGCCAGCACCGACAGGGGCGGAGGGTATGGCTACACCTTC. Translated: CASTDRGGGYGYTF. V and J are TRBV6-2 or TRBV6-3 and TRBJ1-2, with 8 bases aligning to TRBD1. Germline CDR1 reads MNHEY; CDR2 reads SVGEGT. With 7 bases clipped from V and 5 bases from J, the junction kept 9 bases outside the gene matches. The CDR3 runs 14 residues.

This chain joins TRBV7-2 and TRBJ2-2; D assignment may be TRBD1 or TRBD2 (5 bases each). The ends were cut back, 5 bases at V and 6 bases at J, with 13 bases in the middle. The CDR3 spans 14 residues. Germline values: CDR1 SGHTA, CDR2 FQGNSA. In DNA form, the CDR3 reads TGTGCCAGCAGCCCAGTAGGGACGGCCGGGGAGCTGTTTTTT. Protein: CASSPVGTAGELFF.

V gene TRBV18 combines with J gene TRBJ1-5; perhaps TRBD1 as D (5 bases). Germline V gene sequence: CDR1 KGHSH, CDR2 LQKENI. Trimming pared 2 bases from V and 7 bases from J, leaving 12 bases between. The CDR3 is 14 amino acids. This chain's CDR3 is CASSPGREGQPQHF. CDR3 sequence (DNA): TGTGCCAGCTCACCAGGCCGAGAGGGGCAGCCCCAGCATTTT.

V usage is TRBV3-1 and J usage is TRBJ1-1; D uncertain. Trimming removed 0 bases at V and 0 bases at J, with 8 bases between. Looked up from germline, CDR1 is LGHDT and CDR2 is YNNKEL (reference sequence). This CDR3 is 15 amino acids long. CDR3 loop: CASSQDSGMNTEAFF. Here the CDR3 DNA reads TGTGCCAGCAGCCAAGATTCGGGCATGAACACTGAAGCTTTCTTT.

The CDR3 coding sequence is TGTGCCAGCAGCCAAGATACGGAGACCCAGTACTTC. Its protein product is CASSQDTETQYF. The chain employs TRBV3-1 and TRBJ2-5; D ambiguous. Trimming removed 0 bases at V and 5 bases at J, with 4 bases between. Per germline, CDR1 LGHDT and CDR2 YNNKEL (reference sequence). This CDR3 has 12 amino acids.

V and J are TRBV11-2 and TRBJ1-2; D perhaps matches TRBD1 (5 bases). V was pared by 1 base and J by 4 bases, with 10 bases between. This CDR3 spans 14 amino acids. The germline gives CDR1 SGHAT, CDR2 FQNNGV. The DNA of the CDR3 is TGTGCCAGCAGCTTAGGGGGCCAAACCTATGGCTACACCTTC. This codes for CASSLGGQTYGYTF.

The sample holds one count of this clonotype. The V call is TRBV20-1, the J call TRBJ2-3; TRBD2 matches at 7 bases. With 5 bases clipped from V and 0 bases from J, the junction kept 11 bases outside the gene matches. The CDR3 is made up of 16 amino acids. CDR1 is DFQATT and CDR2 is SNEGSKA in the germline V gene (reference sequence). The CDR3 protein is CSALTPGRESTDTQYF. Written as DNA, the CDR3 is TGCAGTGCTCTCACGCCAGGGAGGGAGAGCACAGATACGCAGTATTTT.

The chain combines TRBV15 with TRBJ1-3, with D unresolved. The germline V gene has CDR1 LNHNV and CDR2 YYDKDF (reference sequence). The CDR3 extends over 15 amino acids. Deletions cut 0 bases from V and 0 bases from J, with 6 bases between. The CDR3 DNA reads as TGTGCCACCAGCAGAGACGGGCCCTCTGGAAACACCATATATTTT. Its protein product is CATSRDGPSGNTIYF. The entire variable domain, with the rest obtained from reference TRBV15 and TRBJ1-3, is as follows: DAMVIQNPRYQVTQFGKPVTLSCSQTLNHNVMYWYQQKSSQAPKLLFHYYDKDFNNEADTPDNFQSRRPNTSFCFLDIRSPGLGDTAMYLCATSRDGPSGNTIYFGEGSWLTVV.

The V and J genes are TRBV11-2 and TRBJ2-5, with D perhaps TRBD2 (6 bases). CDR1 SGHAT and CDR2 FQNNGV come from the germline V gene. The CDR3 is made up of 13 amino acids. The germline V and J ends were trimmed by 3 bases and 5 bases, with 10 bases remaining between them. The CDR3 DNA reads as TGTGCCAGCAGCTTCTCTGCGGGGGAGACCCAGTACTTC. Translated, it gives CASSFSAGETQYF.

This clonotype was counted once. This sequence joins TRBV18 and TRBJ1-6; TRBD1 is a possible D gene (5 bases). The CDR3 loop spans 15 amino acids. From germline, CDR1 is KGHSH and CDR2 LQKENI. Trimming removed 4 bases from V and 5 bases from J, with 12 bases in between. The CDR3: CASSRDGFDNSPLHF. As DNA, the CDR3 is TGTGCCAGCTCACGGGACGGATTTGATAATTCACCCCTCCACTTT.

With respect to this clonotype: The junction departs from the called germline gene at one end, perhaps through a read error. The chain uses TRBV7-7 and TRBJ2-5, with 9 bases aligning to TRBD2. This CDR3 is 14 amino acids long. Germline V gene lookup returns CDR1 SSHAT and CDR2 FNYEAQ (reference sequence). The CDR3 sequence: CASSGGGAGETQYF. The CDR3 nucleotides read TGTGCTAGCAGCGGCGGGGGGGCCGGGGAGACCCAGTACTTC.

This rearrangement joins TRBV30 to TRBJ1-2; D is perhaps TRBD1 (5 bases). Germline loops: CDR1 GTSNPN, CDR2 SVGIG (reference sequence). The CDR3 consists of 13 residues. CDR3 nucleotide sequence: TGTGCAACAACGGGACCGCGGATCTATGGCTACACCTTC. Translating it yields CATTGPRIYGYTF.

The chain couples TRBV6-4 to TRBJ2-2, with D hard to call. V was clipped by 4 bases and J by 0 bases, with 12 bases between them. The CDR3 sequence is 16 residues long. The germline V gene has CDR1 MRHNA and CDR2 SNTAGT. CDR3 amino acids: CASSVEGLTNTGELFF. In DNA form, the CDR3 reads TGTGCCAGCAGTGTGGAAGGGCTCACGAACACCGGGGAGCTGTTTTTT.

The V and J genes are TRBV3-1 and TRBJ2-1, with 8 bases aligning to TRBD2. J was trimmed by 9 bases and V by 4 bases; bases with no gene match: 26. This CDR3 region has 20 residues. Germline CDR1 is LGHDT and CDR2 is YNNKEL (reference sequence). The CDR3: CASSRRGGLKGSGPMGEQFF. The CDR3 DNA follows: TGTGCCAGCAGCCGTCGCGGGGGGCTGAAGGGGAGCGGACCGATGGGTGAGCAGTTCTTC.

This clonotype has only one observation. This sequence joins TRBV3-1 and TRBJ2-7; D not resolved. This CDR3 contains 14 residues. Trimming removed 1 base at V and 5 bases at J, with 12 bases between. CDR1 LGHDT and CDR2 YNNKEL come from the germline V gene (reference sequence). CDR3 sequence: CASSQVLGADEQYF. CDR3 sequence (DNA): TGTGCCAGCAGCCAAGTGTTAGGCGCCGACGAGCAGTACTTC.